A selection of T cell receptor beta chains follows, all from one sample in a study of T cell responses to AZD1222 COVID-19 vaccine. Sequenced by immunoSEQ multiplex PCR; TCRdb stores in-frame clones only, minus some. The sample has fewer than 150,000 clones, over 65% seen once. Sequenced here: peripheral blood, sampled on day 0 of AZD1222 vaccination. The receptors stem from an adult in good health. CDR3s include the opening cysteine and the closing phenylalanine or tryptophan. D genes are given only for firm matches. Clone size appears in some rows only: once, few, many, or a class for an expanded clone.

clone_size: .
d_call: TRBD1
v_call: TRBV28
j_call: TRBJ1-5
cdr3_aa: CASSLGQGDNQPQHF
cdr3_nt: TGTGCCAGCAGTTTAGGGCAGGGGGACAATCAGCCCCAGCATTTT

clone_size: .
d_call: .
v_call: TRBV5-1
j_call: TRBJ1-1
cdr3_aa: CASRSVNTEAFF
cdr3_nt: TGCGCCAGCAGATCAGTGAACACTGAAGCTTTCTTT

clone_size: .
d_call: .
v_call: TRBV10-1
j_call: TRBJ2-3
cdr3_aa: CASSRTVGDTQYF
cdr3_nt: TGCGCCAGCAGCCGGACGGTGGGGGATACGCAGTATTTT

clone_size: few
d_call: .
v_call: TRBV4-2
j_call: TRBJ2-7
cdr3_aa: CASSQGGAQGFDYEQYF
cdr3_nt: TGTGCCAGCAGCCAAGGCGGTGCTCAGGGGTTTGATTACGAGCAGTACTTC

clone_size: once
d_call: TRBD1
v_call: TRBV9
j_call: TRBJ1-2
cdr3_aa: CASSTGTDYGYTF
cdr3_nt: TGTGCCAGCAGCACCGGGACAGATTATGGCTACACCTTC

clone_size: .
d_call: .
v_call: TRBV27
j_call: TRBJ1-2
cdr3_aa: CASSPQQGNYGYTF
cdr3_nt: TGTGCCAGCAGTCCCCAACAGGGTAACTATGGCTACACCTTC

clone_size: .
d_call: .
v_call: TRBV30
j_call: TRBJ1-1
cdr3_aa: CAWSVLGGGTEAFF
cdr3_nt: TGTGCCTGGAGTGTTCTAGGGGGGGGTACTGAAGCTTTCTTT

clone_size: .
d_call: TRBD2
v_call: TRBV5-1
j_call: TRBJ2-7
cdr3_aa: CASSILGLAEYEQYF
cdr3_nt: TGCGCCAGCAGCATTCTGGGACTAGCGGAGTACGAGCAGTACTTC

clone_size: .
d_call: .
v_call: TRBV28
j_call: TRBJ1-5
cdr3_aa: CASSLIPQGGQPQHF
cdr3_nt: TGTGCCAGCAGTTTAATCCCGCAGGGTGGTCAGCCCCAGCATTTT

clone_size: .
d_call: TRBD1
v_call: TRBV2
j_call: TRBJ2-7
cdr3_aa: CASSEETWTGSYEQYF
cdr3_nt: TGTGCCAGCAGTGAAGAGACATGGACAGGGTCGTACGAGCAGTACTTC

clone_size: .
d_call: TRBD2
v_call: TRBV2
j_call: TRBJ2-7
cdr3_aa: CASRREVIAGYEQYF
cdr3_nt: TGTGCCAGCAGGAGGGAAGTAATAGCGGGATACGAGCAGTACTTC

clone_size: few
d_call: .
v_call: TRBV28
j_call: TRBJ1-6
cdr3_aa: CAIARLQGPTNSPLHF
cdr3_nt: TGTGCCATCGCGCGACTCCAGGGGCCCACCAATTCACCCCTCCACTTT

clone_size: once
d_call: .
v_call: TRBV28
j_call: TRBJ1-1
cdr3_aa: CASSLWGQNTEAFF
cdr3_nt: TGTGCCAGCAGTTTATGGGGACAGAACACTGAAGCTTTCTTT

clone_size: .
d_call: TRBD2
v_call: TRBV19
j_call: TRBJ2-3
cdr3_aa: CASRTSGGADTQYF
cdr3_nt: TGTGCCAGTAGGACTAGCGGGGGGGCAGATACGCAGTATTTT

clone_size: .
d_call: TRBD1
v_call: TRBV2
j_call: TRBJ1-6
cdr3_aa: CASSGQGNSPLHF
cdr3_nt: TGTGCCAGCAGTGGACAGGGTAATTCACCCCTCCACTTT

clone_size: .
d_call: .
v_call: TRBV24-1
j_call: TRBJ2-2
cdr3_aa: CATSDLGVSNTGELFF
cdr3_nt: TGTGCCACCAGTGATTTAGGGGTTTCGAACACCGGGGAGCTGTTTTTT

clone_size: .
d_call: .
v_call: TRBV30
j_call: TRBJ2-3
cdr3_aa: CAWSVRGGTAYF
cdr3_nt: TGTGCCTGGAGTGTAAGGGGGGGAACCGCGTATTTT

clone_size: .
d_call: .
v_call: TRBV29-1
j_call: TRBJ2-3
cdr3_aa: CSVEAGQRVADTQYF
cdr3_nt: TGCAGCGTTGAAGCTGGACAGCGTGTGGCAGATACGCAGTATTTT

clone_size: .
d_call: TRBD2
v_call: TRBV3-1/TRBV3-2
j_call: TRBJ2-2
cdr3_aa: CASSPSTSPTGELFF
cdr3_nt: TGTGCCAGCAGCCCCTCGACTAGCCCGACCGGGGAGCTGTTTTTT

clone_size: .
d_call: TRBD1
v_call: TRBV3-1/TRBV3-2
j_call: TRBJ1-2
cdr3_aa: CASSQRDRGYGYTF
cdr3_nt: TGTGCCAGCAGCCAAAGGGACAGGGGGTATGGCTACACCTTC

clone_size: few
d_call: .
v_call: TRBV12-3/TRBV12-4
j_call: TRBJ1-5
cdr3_aa: CASSSYGQPQHF
cdr3_nt: TGTGCCAGCAGTTCATATGGTCAGCCCCAGCATTTT

clone_size: .
d_call: TRBD1
v_call: TRBV29-1
j_call: TRBJ2-2
cdr3_aa: CSAALDRDRGLGTGELFF
cdr3_nt: TGCAGCGCCGCCCTGGACCGGGACAGGGGGCTCGGCACCGGGGAGCTGTTTTTT

clone_size: once
d_call: TRBD2
v_call: TRBV7-9
j_call: TRBJ2-2
cdr3_aa: CASSPRTSGGYANTGELFF
cdr3_nt: TGTGCCAGCAGCCCGAGGACTAGCGGGGGCTACGCGAACACCGGGGAGCTGTTTTTT

clone_size: .
d_call: .
v_call: TRBV5-6
j_call: TRBJ1-1
cdr3_aa: CASSLGTRPNSAFF
cdr3_nt: TGTGCCAGCAGCTTGGGCACTAGGCCCAATAGCGCTTTCTTT

clone_size: .
d_call: .
v_call: TRBV2
j_call: TRBJ1-2
cdr3_aa: CASDPGTNYGYTF
cdr3_nt: TGTGCCAGCGACCCGGGGACTAACTATGGCTACACCTTC

clone_size: .
d_call: .
v_call: TRBV12-3/TRBV12-4
j_call: TRBJ2-1
cdr3_aa: CASTPGYEQFF
cdr3_nt: TGTGCCAGCACCCCGGGCTATGAGCAGTTCTTC

clone_size: .
d_call: .
v_call: TRBV19
j_call: TRBJ2-3
cdr3_aa: CASRDGQKITDTQYF
cdr3_nt: TGTGCCAGTAGGGATGGACAGAAAATCACAGATACGCAGTATTTT

clone_size: once
d_call: .
v_call: TRBV5-1
j_call: TRBJ2-7
cdr3_aa: CASSLERGSYEQYF
cdr3_nt: TGCGCCAGCAGCTTGGAAAGGGGATCCTACGAGCAGTACTTC

clone_size: once
d_call: .
v_call: TRBV27
j_call: TRBJ1-1
cdr3_aa: CASSLNREGPMNTEAFF
cdr3_nt: TGTGCCAGCAGTCTTAACAGGGAAGGACCGATGAACACTGAAGCTTTCTTT

clone_size: .
d_call: .
v_call: TRBV6-5
j_call: TRBJ2-7
cdr3_aa: CASSRGMIFYEQYF
cdr3_nt: TGTGCCAGCAGTCGGGGAATGATATTCTACGAGCAGTACTTC

clone_size: .
d_call: .
v_call: TRBV5-5
j_call: TRBJ1-3
cdr3_aa: CATQREYSGNTIYF
cdr3_nt: TGTGCCACCCAAAGGGAGTATTCGGGAAACACCATATATTTT

clone_size: once
d_call: .
v_call: TRBV5-8
j_call: TRBJ1-1
cdr3_aa: CASSLAGIRNTEAFF
cdr3_nt: TGTGCCAGCAGCTTGGCAGGGATTCGGAACACTGAAGCTTTCTTT

clone_size: .
d_call: TRBD1
v_call: TRBV7-3
j_call: TRBJ2-7
cdr3_aa: CASSLTGTGDYEQYF
cdr3_nt: TGTGCCAGCAGCTTGACCGGGACAGGCGACTACGAGCAGTACTTC

clone_size: .
d_call: .
v_call: TRBV4-1
j_call: TRBJ1-6
cdr3_aa: CASSQDLRLGSPLHF
cdr3_nt: TGCGCCAGCAGCCAAGATCTACGCCTGGGTTCACCCCTCCACTTT

clone_size: .
d_call: .
v_call: TRBV6-5
j_call: TRBJ2-1
cdr3_aa: CASSRGNSYNEQFF
cdr3_nt: TGTGCCAGCTCCCGGGGGAACTCCTACAATGAGCAGTTCTTC

clone_size: .
d_call: .
v_call: TRBV28
j_call: TRBJ1-1
cdr3_aa: CASSLLGDTEAFF
cdr3_nt: TGTGCCAGCAGTTTATTGGGGGACACTGAAGCTTTCTTT

clone_size: .
d_call: TRBD1
v_call: TRBV18
j_call: TRBJ1-2
cdr3_aa: CASSPGGDSNGYTF
cdr3_nt: TGTGCCAGCTCACCAGGAGGGGACAGTAATGGCTACACCTTC